This TCR beta chain was recorded in a study of cytomegalovirus exposure and HLA in healthy donors. This CDR3 comprises 14 residues. J was trimmed by 6 bases and V by 1 base; bases with no gene match: 5. Germline V gene data show CDR1 as SGHTA and CDR2 as FQGNSA. The PCR contained 60 Vbeta and 13 Jbeta primers. Original processing notes: There were around 77 million unique TCR beta chains by a later count, and 10 million to 12 million of them were shared. The repertoire was sequenced with immunoSEQ multiplex PCR; TCRdb's copy has only in-frame clones and lacks some. V and J calls and clone size follow that table, whereas D and trimming were derived from the DNA. The repertoire consists of about 130,000 clones, with around four fifths occurring once and the leading ten covering over 1%.

The specimen sequenced was PBMCs. The chain is built from TRBV7-2 and TRBJ2-7; 8 positions agree with TRBD2. The source is a boy under 18 in good health and CMV-seronegative. For the CDR3, the DNA is TGTGCCAGCAGCTTAGGTGGGACTAGAGTCGAGCAGTACTTC. This sequence encodes CASSLGGTRVEQYF.